This T cell receptor beta chain emerged from a study of T cells after yellow fever vaccination. V dropped 6 bases and J dropped 5; count of bases not matched to a gene: 2. The CDR3 totals 12 residues. This clonotype appeared many times. Each CDR3 protein is one row after TCRdb ran MiXCR on the 5' RACE reads. The table records hundreds of thousands of distinct CDR3 sequences, approximately 3.8% of them present only once. V and J are TRBV12-3 or TRBV12-4 and TRBJ1-2; 8 nucleotides align to TRBD1. This clonotype was sampled from a man aged 18-30 years who received the YFV17D yellow fever vaccine. The input for sequencing was PBMCs, taken on the day of the yellow fever booster vaccination. The CDR3, as DNA: TGTGCCAGCAGGACAGGGGAATATGGCTACACCTTC. This encodes CASRTGEYGYTF.